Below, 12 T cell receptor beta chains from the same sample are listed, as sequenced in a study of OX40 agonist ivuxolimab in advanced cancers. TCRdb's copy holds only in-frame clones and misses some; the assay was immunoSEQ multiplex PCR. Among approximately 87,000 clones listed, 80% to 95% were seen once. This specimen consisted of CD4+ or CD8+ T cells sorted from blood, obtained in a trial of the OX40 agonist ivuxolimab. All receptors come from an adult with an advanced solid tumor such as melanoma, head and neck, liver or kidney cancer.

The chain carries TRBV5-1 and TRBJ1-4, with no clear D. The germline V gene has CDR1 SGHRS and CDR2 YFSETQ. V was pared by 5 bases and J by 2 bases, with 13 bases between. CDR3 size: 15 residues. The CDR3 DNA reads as TGCGCCAGCAGTCCCCTCGGTGGCACTAATGAAAAACTGTTTTTT. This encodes CASSPLGGTNEKLFF.

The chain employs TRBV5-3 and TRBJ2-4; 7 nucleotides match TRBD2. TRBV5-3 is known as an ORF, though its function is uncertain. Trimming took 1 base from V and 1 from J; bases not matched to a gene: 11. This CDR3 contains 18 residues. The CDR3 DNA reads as TGTGCCAGAAGCTTGTCAATGGCAGGGCGGGGGGCCAAAAACATTCAGTACTTC. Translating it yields CARSLSMAGRGAKNIQYF.

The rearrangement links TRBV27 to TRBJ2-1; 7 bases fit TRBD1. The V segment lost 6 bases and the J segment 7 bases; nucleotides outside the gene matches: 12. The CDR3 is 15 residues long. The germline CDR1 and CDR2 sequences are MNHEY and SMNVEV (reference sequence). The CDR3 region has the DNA TGTGCCAGCAGCCATCAGGGGGAATTGAGGAATGAGCAGTTCTTC. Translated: CASSHQGELRNEQFF.

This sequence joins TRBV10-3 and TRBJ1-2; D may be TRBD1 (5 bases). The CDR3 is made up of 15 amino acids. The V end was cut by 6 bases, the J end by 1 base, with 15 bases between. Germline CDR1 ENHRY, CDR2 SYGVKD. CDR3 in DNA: TGTGCCATCAGGTCTGGGACGGAGGTTAACTATGGCTACACCTTC. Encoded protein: CAIRSGTEVNYGYTF.

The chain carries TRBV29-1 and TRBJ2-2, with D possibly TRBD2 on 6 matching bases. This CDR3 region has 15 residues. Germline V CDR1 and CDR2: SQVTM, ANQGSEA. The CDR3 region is CGGLLAHQNTGELFF. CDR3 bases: TGCGGGGGACTTCTAGCGCACCAGAACACCGGGGAGCTGTTTTTT.

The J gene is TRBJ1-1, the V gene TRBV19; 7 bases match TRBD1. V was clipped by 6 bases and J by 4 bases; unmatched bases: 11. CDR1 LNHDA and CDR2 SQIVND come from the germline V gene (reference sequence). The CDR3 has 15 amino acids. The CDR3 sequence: CASRLRPQGVTEAFF. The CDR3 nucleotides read TGTGCCAGTAGGCTTAGACCCCAGGGGGTCACTGAAGCTTTCTTT. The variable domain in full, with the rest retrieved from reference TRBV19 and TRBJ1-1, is DGGITQSPKYLFRKEGQNVTLSCEQNLNHDAMYWYRQDPGQGLRLIYYSQIVNDFQKGDIAEGYSVSREKKESFPLTVTSAQKNPTAFYLCASRLRPQGVTEAFFGQGTRLTVV.

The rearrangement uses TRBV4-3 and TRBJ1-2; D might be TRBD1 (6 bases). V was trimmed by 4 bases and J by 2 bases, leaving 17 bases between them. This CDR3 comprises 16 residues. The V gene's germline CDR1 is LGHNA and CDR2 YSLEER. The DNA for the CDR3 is TGCGCCAGCAGCCCGGGGGCTTGGGGCGAGAACTATGGCTACACCTTC. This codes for CASSPGAWGENYGYTF.

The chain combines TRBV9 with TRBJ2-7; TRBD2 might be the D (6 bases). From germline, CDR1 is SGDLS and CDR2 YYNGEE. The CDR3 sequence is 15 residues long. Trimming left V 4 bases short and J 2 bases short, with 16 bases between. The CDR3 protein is CASSPRGDPTYEQYF. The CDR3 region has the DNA TGTGCCAGCAGCCCTCGCGGGGATCCTACCTACGAGCAGTACTTC.

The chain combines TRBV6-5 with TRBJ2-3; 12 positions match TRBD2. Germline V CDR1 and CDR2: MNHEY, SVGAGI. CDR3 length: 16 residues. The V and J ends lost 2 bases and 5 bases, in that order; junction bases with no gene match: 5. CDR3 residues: CASSYSLLAGGDTQYF. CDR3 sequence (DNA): TGTGCCAGCAGTTACAGCCTACTAGCGGGGGGAGATACGCAGTATTTT.

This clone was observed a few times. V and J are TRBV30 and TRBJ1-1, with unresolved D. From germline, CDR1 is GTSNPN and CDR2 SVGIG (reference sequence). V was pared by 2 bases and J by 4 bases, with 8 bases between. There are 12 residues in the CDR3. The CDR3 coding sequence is TGTGCCTGGAGTACCGGTGGCACTGAAGCTTTCTTT. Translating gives CAWSTGGTEAFF.

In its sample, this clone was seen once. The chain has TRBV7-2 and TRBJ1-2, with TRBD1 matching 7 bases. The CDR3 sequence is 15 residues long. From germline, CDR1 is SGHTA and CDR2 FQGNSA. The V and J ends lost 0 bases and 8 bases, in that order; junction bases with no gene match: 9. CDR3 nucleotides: TGTGCCAGCAGCTTAGCATGGACAGGTGTAGACGGCTACACCTTC. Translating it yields CASSLAWTGVDGYTF.

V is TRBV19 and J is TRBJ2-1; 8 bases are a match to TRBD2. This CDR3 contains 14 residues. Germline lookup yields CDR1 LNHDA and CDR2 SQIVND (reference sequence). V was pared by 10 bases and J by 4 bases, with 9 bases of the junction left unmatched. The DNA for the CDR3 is TGTGCCACCTCGATTAGCGGGAATTACAATGAGCAGTTCTTC. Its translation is CATSISGNYNEQFF.